The following is a TCR beta chain sequence with its context. The antigen remains undetermined. On sorted subsets, replicate PCRs used approximately 190 ng DNA, or tens of thousands of T cell genomes. Some clones are missing from TCRdb's copy, which holds only in-frame ones; the method was immunoSEQ multiplex PCR. The data hold 2,100,000 or so clones, with under 97% observed a single time. This entry belongs to a study of shared clonotypes between healthy human individuals. The donor cohort consisted entirely of Caucasian adults residing in Nashville, Tennessee. The study's findings and limits: Limited genetic and exposure-history diversity came from having few donors. Generally, naive subsets (rather than memory subsets) showed larger estimated richness.

V was pared by 6 bases and J by 6 bases, with 5 bases of the junction left unmatched. Germline values: CDR1 LNHDA, CDR2 SQIVND (reference sequence). The CDR3 consists of 14 residues. The genes are TRBV19 and TRBJ2-7; 13 bases are shared with TRBD2. The TCR sequence derives from a man aged 18 to 30 in good health. Source material: naive CD4+ T cells sorted from blood. Sample subset: CD45RA+ positively selected. CDR3 DNA: TGTGCCAGTAGAGGACTAGCGGGAGTGGGCGAGCAGTACTTC. It translates to CASRGLAGVGEQYF.